A single sample is the source of the 24 T cell receptor beta chains below, sequenced in a study of siplizumab effects on memory and regulatory T cells. Assay: immunoSEQ multiplex PCR; the TCRdb copy retains only in-frame clones and omits some. The table lists 100,000 or so clones, about 90% of them singletons. Sequenced material: Tregs sorted from blood. The receptors here all came from a human donor in good health.

A word on this clone: An end of the junction differs from the germline gene, which may be a read error. V usage is TRBV7-7 and J usage is TRBJ2-1; no clear D gene. Germline V gene sequence: CDR1 SSHAT, CDR2 FNYEAQ (reference sequence). The CDR3 consists of 14 residues. CDR3 loop: CASSLDVSYNEQFF. As DNA, the CDR3 is TGTGCTAGCAGCCTAGACGTCTCATACAATGAGCAGTTCTTC. Filled out from reference TRBV7-7 and TRBJ2-1, the complete variable domain reads GAGVSQSPRYKVTKRGQDVTLRCDPISSHATLYWYQQALGQGPEFLTYFNYEAQPDKSGLPSDRFSAERPEGSISTLTIQRTEQRDSAMYRCASSLDVSYNEQFFGPGTRLTVL.

V usage is TRBV5-1 and J usage is TRBJ2-4; TRBD1 might be the D (5 bases). Trimming took 9 bases from V and 5 from J, leaving 15 bases between them. The CDR3 loop spans 13 amino acids. Germline V gene lookup returns CDR1 SGHRS and CDR2 YFSETQ. The CDR3: CATPVDTENIQYF. In nucleotides, the CDR3 is TGCGCCACCCCGGTGGACACAGAAAACATTCAGTACTTC.

V and J are TRBV5-4 and TRBJ1-2; a possible D gene is TRBD1 (5 bases). This CDR3 spans 15 amino acids. Trimming removed 0 bases at V and 8 bases at J, with 17 bases between. Germline V gene lookup returns CDR1 SGHNT and CDR2 YYREEE (reference sequence). The CDR3 reads CASSLGVIQGQGYTF. CDR3 bases: TGTGCCAGCAGCTTGGGGGTAATTCAGGGTCAAGGCTACACCTTC. The variable domain in full, with the rest retrieved from reference TRBV5-4 and TRBJ1-2, is ETGVTQSPTHLIKTRGQQVTLRCSSQSGHNTVSWYQQALGQGPQFIFQYYREEENGRGNFPPRFSGLQFPNYSSELNVNALELDDSALYLCASSLGVIQGQGYTFGSGTRLTVV.

The chain has TRBV10-3 and TRBJ1-6, with TRBD1 matching over 9 bases. This CDR3 comprises 15 residues. Germline CDR1 reads ENHRY; CDR2 reads SYGVKD. V shed 5 bases, J shed 7 bases, and the junction held 6 bases outside the gene matches. The CDR3 DNA sequence: TGTGCCATCAGTCCCGGGACAGGGTTGAATTCACCCCTCCACTTT. Translating it yields CAISPGTGLNSPLHF.

The chain has TRBV19 and TRBJ2-1; 8 nucleotides match TRBD2. This CDR3 has 14 residues. Per germline, CDR1 LNHDA and CDR2 SQIVND (reference sequence). The V and J ends lost 5 bases and 8 bases, in that order; junction bases with no gene match: 8. The CDR3 DNA is TGTGCCAGTAGTCGGGGGGGCTTACTCCATGAGCAGTTCTTC. As protein: CASSRGGLLHEQFF.

The CDR3: CASSSKDRLNSPLHF. CDR3 bases: TGTGCCAGCAGCTCTAAGGACAGGCTTAATTCACCCCTCCACTTT. The V call is TRBV5-6, the J call TRBJ1-6; 7 bases are shared with TRBD1. After removal of 3 bases from V and 6 bases from J, the junction contained 6 bases not matched to a gene. The germline V gene has CDR1 SGHDT and CDR2 YYEEEE. This CDR3 comprises 15 residues.

This clone was found once. This chain uses TRBV2 with TRBJ2-7, with TRBD2 as a possible D gene (6 bases). The CDR3 has 15 amino acids. V lost 3 bases to trimming and J lost 6 bases, with 18 bases between them. CDR1 is SNHLY and CDR2 is FYNNEI in the germline V gene. CDR3 bases: TGTGCCAGCAGTGAGTCTGTGACTAGAATCCTCGAGCAGTACTTC. Residues: CASSESVTRILEQYF.

The chain combines TRBV6-5 with TRBJ2-1; D unresolved. Germline loops: CDR1 MNHEY, CDR2 SVGAGI. This CDR3 contains 14 residues. Trimming shortened V by 4 bases and J by 2 bases, and 9 bases separated the two germline ends. The CDR3 loop is CASSSSVTYNEQFF. DNA of the CDR3: TGTGCCAGCAGTTCGTCCGTTACCTACAATGAGCAGTTCTTC.

The chain has TRBV29-1 and TRBJ2-3; possibly TRBD1 for D (5 bases). The CDR3 has 15 residues. V lost 4 bases and J lost 4, with 18 bases in between. From germline, CDR1 is SQVTM and CDR2 ANQGSEA. The CDR3 spells CSVVSQGRSPDTQYF. CDR3 coding DNA: TGCAGCGTTGTTTCGCAGGGAAGGAGCCCAGATACGCAGTATTTT.

This chain joins TRBV15 and TRBJ2-3; D is undetermined. Looked up from germline, CDR1 is LNHNV and CDR2 is YYDKDF (reference sequence). Trimming pared 1 base from V and 3 bases from J, leaving 8 bases between. The length of the CDR3 is 14 residues. The chain's CDR3 is CATSRAYSTDTQYF. The CDR3 DNA reads TGTGCCACCAGCAGAGCATACTCAACAGATACGCAGTATTTT. Filled out from reference TRBV15 and TRBJ2-3, the complete variable domain reads DAMVIQNPRYQVTQFGKPVTLSCSQTLNHNVMYWYQQKSSQAPKLLFHYYDKDFNNEADTPDNFQSRRPNTSFCFLDIRSPGLGDTAMYLCATSRAYSTDTQYFGPGTRLTVL.

The gene calls are TRBV28 and TRBJ2-7; perhaps TRBD2 as D (6 bases). V was clipped by 5 bases and J by 1 base, with 12 bases between them. Germline V gives CDR1 MDHEN, CDR2 SYDVKM. The length of the CDR3 is 14 residues. The CDR3: CASSTYSGSYEQYF. CDR3 coding DNA: TGTGCCAGCAGTACTTATAGCGGTTCCTACGAGCAGTACTTC.

In DNA, the CDR3 is TGTGCCAGCAGTGGACTGGTTAGCGGGAGTCATGAGCAGTTCTTC. It translates to CASSGLVSGSHEQFF. The gene calls are TRBV2 and TRBJ2-1; TRBD2 aligns across 9 bases. CDR1 SNHLY and CDR2 FYNNEI come from the germline V gene. The CDR3 loop spans 15 amino acids. V trimming: 4 bases; J trimming: 8 bases; junction bases outside the gene matches: 9.

The chain couples TRBV19 to TRBJ1-2; D might be TRBD1 (5 bases). Germline CDR1 reads LNHDA; CDR2 reads SQIVND (reference sequence). The CDR3 loop spans 15 amino acids. The V and J ends lost 1 base and 5 bases respectively, with 14 bases between them. The chain's CDR3 is CASSIGAGHGYGYTF. The CDR3 region has the DNA TGTGCCAGTAGTATAGGCGCAGGGCATGGTTATGGCTACACCTTC.

The rearrangement links TRBV7-3 to TRBJ2-5; D may be TRBD1 (6 bases). The germline V and J ends were trimmed by 1 base and 2 bases, with 11 bases remaining between them. The CDR3 sequence is 15 residues long. Germline loops: CDR1 SGHTA, CDR2 FQGTGA. CDR3: CASSLNPGQQETQYF. Written as DNA, the CDR3 is TGTGCCAGCAGCTTAAATCCCGGACAGCAAGAGACCCAGTACTTC.

The chain is built from TRBV5-4 and TRBJ2-4; D uncertain. CDR1 is SGHNT, CDR2 YYREEE, per germline (reference sequence). Trimming left V 4 bases short and J 0 bases short, with 8 bases between. The CDR3 consists of 14 residues. The CDR3 nucleotides read TGTGCCAGCAGCGTGGACGGAGCCAAAAACATTCAGTACTTC. Amino acid sequence: CASSVDGAKNIQYF.

V gene TRBV29-1 combines with J gene TRBJ2-7, with TRBD2 as a possible D gene (6 bases). The CDR3 extends over 13 amino acids. Trimming took 4 bases from V and 7 from J, leaving 17 bases between them. Germline values: CDR1 SQVTM, CDR2 ANQGSEA. CDR3 residues: CSVGGGANLEQYF. The CDR3, as DNA: TGCAGCGTTGGAGGAGGGGCTAACCTGGAGCAGTACTTC.

V gene TRBV6-1 combines with J gene TRBJ1-1; the D gene is possibly TRBD1 (5 bases). V lost 5 bases to trimming and J lost 5 bases, with 12 bases between them. Germline CDR1 reads MNHNS; CDR2 reads SASEGT. The CDR3 sequence is 13 residues long. The CDR3: CASSTGGGTEAFF. CDR3 bases: TGTGCCAGCAGTACGGGCGGGGGGACTGAAGCTTTCTTT.

V gene TRBV5-1 combines with J gene TRBJ2-6, with 11 bases matching TRBD1. Germline V gene lookup returns CDR1 SGHRS and CDR2 YFSETQ. V lost 3 bases to trimming and J lost 3 bases; unmatched junction nucleotides: 11. CDR3 length equals 19 residues. CDR3: CASSSGTGGFRSGANVLTF. As DNA, the CDR3 is TGCGCCAGCAGCTCCGGGACAGGGGGATTCCGGAGTGGGGCCAACGTCCTGACTTTC.

This clone has only a few counts. The J gene is TRBJ1-5, the V gene TRBV5-1, with TRBD1 matching over 12 bases. This CDR3 has 17 amino acids. Germline trimming cut 3 bases from V and 5 bases from J; bases unmatched to any gene: 9. CDR1 SGHRS and CDR2 YFSETQ come from the germline V gene. In DNA, the CDR3 is TGCGCCAGCAGCTACCGACCGGGACAGGGGGCGGATCAGCCCCAGCATTTT. It translates to CASSYRPGQGADQPQHF.

This chain uses TRBV18 with TRBJ2-7; D possibly matches TRBD1 or TRBD2 (5 bases each). The germline CDR1 and CDR2 sequences are KGHSH and LQKENI. The germline V and J ends were trimmed by 4 bases and 1 base, with 11 bases remaining between them. The CDR3 has 14 residues. CDR3 protein: CASSLYGGSYEQYF. The CDR3 DNA is TGTGCCAGCTCACTGTATGGGGGTTCCTACGAGCAGTACTTC.

The rearrangement joins TRBV5-1 to TRBJ2-7, with D perhaps given as TRBD1 or TRBD2 (6 bases each). Deletions cut 4 bases from V and 6 bases from J, with 23 bases between. The CDR3 consists of 16 residues. The germline gives CDR1 SGHRS, CDR2 YFSETQ. The CDR3 DNA is TGCGCCAGCAGCGCCCGCGGGGCGGCAGGGGCCGGCGAGCAGTACTTC. Protein product: CASSARGAAGAGEQYF.

This sequence joins TRBV11-2 and TRBJ2-7; the match to TRBD1 covers 11 bases. Losses at the gene ends were 5 bases for V and 2 bases for J; bases not matched to a gene: 8. The CDR3 sequence is 16 residues long. CDR1 and CDR2 from the germline V gene are SGHAT and FQNNGV. The CDR3 DNA follows: TGTGCCAGCAGCAAACGTCCGGGACAGGGGGCCTACGAGCAGTACTTC. Protein: CASSKRPGQGAYEQYF.

The rearrangement links TRBV5-1 to TRBJ1-2; D ambiguous. The CDR3 length is 14 residues. Germline V gene lookup returns CDR1 SGHRS and CDR2 YFSETQ. V was clipped by 0 bases and J by 6 bases, with 12 bases between them. CDR3 region: CASSLAQPWDGYTF. The CDR3 DNA is TGCGCCAGCAGCTTGGCCCAGCCCTGGGATGGCTACACCTTC.

This clone has just one count. The chain joins TRBV7-2 to TRBJ2-7, with 15 bases that match TRBD2. After removal of 5 bases from V and 4 bases from J, the junction contained 6 bases not matched to a gene. CDR1 SGHTA and CDR2 FQGNSA come from the germline V gene. This CDR3 region has 16 residues. As DNA, the CDR3 is TGTGCCAGCAGCCAGGGACTAGCGGGAGGAGTATACGAGCAGTACTTC. It specifies CASSQGLAGGVYEQYF.